These 22 T cell receptor beta chains were sequenced from one sample in a study of regulatory T cells in long-lasting Graves disease. Assembly of TCR beta libraries relied on iRepertoire HTBI primers together with Arm-PCR of CDR3 regions. TCRdb independently ran MiXCR on the multiplex PCR reads; one entry per CDR3 protein. This repertoire shows about 660,000 distinct CDR3 sequences, around 30% found once; its top ten account for around 40%. As for time point: persistent/refractory GD, antithyroid drugs over 5 years with positive TRAb. After RNA was extracted from PBMCs, the TCR library was made from it. The sequencing used peripheral blood mononuclear cells (PBMCs), collected when the disease was refractory, from a patient treated with antithyroid drugs. The source of these receptors is a female donor with Graves disease.

This chain connects TRBV6-2 or TRBV6-3 to TRBJ1-1; D uncertain. The ends were cut back, 5 bases at V and 4 bases at J, with 11 bases in the middle. The CDR3 has 13 amino acids. Germline V gene data show CDR1 as MNHEY and CDR2 as SVGEGT. The CDR3 sequence: CASSDVPGTEAFF. The CDR3 nucleotides read TGTGCCAGCAGTGATGTGCCAGGCACTGAAGCTTTCTTT.

On this clonotype: It may be a read error: a sequence one base away is much more abundant. Given the absence of the conserved phenylalanine or tryptophan at the CDR3 end, a read error is likely. The chain links TRBV20-1 to TRBJ1-2; D gene unclear. Between the trimmed V and J ends, which lost 2 bases and 0 bases, there was a span of 10 bases. The CDR3 spans 14 residues. Per germline, CDR1 DFQATT and CDR2 SNEGSKA (reference sequence). CDR3 sequence reads: CSARRGESNYGYTL. DNA for the CDR3: TGCAGTGCTAGAAGAGGAGAATCTAACTATGGCTACACCCTC.

The table lists this clonotype with a few counts. The chain combines TRBV20-1 with TRBJ1-1; maybe TRBD1 (5 bases). Germline V gives CDR1 DFQATT, CDR2 SNEGSKA (reference sequence). The ends were cut back, 2 bases at V and 5 bases at J, with 15 bases in the middle. The CDR3 sequence is 14 residues long. The CDR3 DNA reads as TGCAGTGCTAGAAGCCGGGGGGTGAGGACTGAAGCTTTCTTT. Its translation: CSARSRGVRTEAFF.

This clonotype has a handful of counts. The J gene is TRBJ1-5, the V gene TRBV2; D unclear. This CDR3 has 15 residues. V lost 4 bases to trimming and J lost 11 bases, with 21 bases between them. The germline V gene encodes CDR1 SNHLY and CDR2 FYNNEI. CDR3 loop: CASSALGASGWAQHF. For the CDR3, the DNA is TGTGCCAGCAGTGCATTGGGCGCCTCCGGGTGGGCCCAGCATTTT.

With respect to this clonotype: The junction differs from germline at one of its ends, possibly a read error. The rearrangement uses TRBV6-2 or TRBV6-3 and TRBJ2-2, with D tentatively TRBD1 (6 bases). The CDR3 covers 16 residues. The germline V gene encodes CDR1 MNHEY and CDR2 SVGEGT. The CDR3 loop is CASSVGTPSNAGELFF. CDR3 nucleotide sequence: TGTGCCAGCAGCGTTGGGACACCGTCGAACGCCGGGGAGCTGTTTTTT.

This clonotype appeared a few times. The chain joins TRBV12-3 or TRBV12-4 to TRBJ1-1, with 7 bases fitting TRBD1. The CDR3 has 14 residues. With 6 bases clipped from V and 1 base from J, the junction kept 5 bases outside the gene matches. The CDR3 bases are TGTGCCAGCAGGTCGACAGGGAAGAACACTGAAGCTTTCTTT. Translated, it gives CASRSTGKNTEAFF.

The chain joins TRBV2 to TRBJ2-1; possible D gene TRBD2, 5 bases. The V end was cut by 5 bases, the J end by 0 bases, with 17 bases between. The CDR3 sequence is 17 residues long. The V gene's germline CDR1 is SNHLY and CDR2 FYNNEI. CDR3 in DNA: TGTGCCAGCAGTACCCCCGCCCAGCGGAGCTCCTACAATGAGCAGTTCTTC. This sequence encodes CASSTPAQRSSYNEQFF.

This clonotype was detected ten times or more. The chain couples TRBV2 to TRBJ2-5; tentative D call: TRBD2 (5 bases). Per the germline V gene, CDR1 is SNHLY and CDR2 is FYNNEI. Trimming took off 9 bases at V and 0 bases at J, with 8 bases between the two ends. This CDR3 has 12 amino acids. In nucleotides, the CDR3 is TGTGCCAGTTCGGGGTACCAAGAGACCCAGTACTTC. This translates into CASSGYQETQYF.

There are a few counts of this clonotype. The chain has TRBV20-1 and TRBJ1-1; a weak D match, TRBD1 (6 bases). Trimming left V 5 bases short and J 1 base short, with 14 bases between. Germline V lookup: CDR1 DFQATT, CDR2 SNEGSKA (reference sequence). The CDR3 extends over 14 amino acids. In DNA form, the CDR3 reads TGCAGTGCTCCTACACAGGGAGGGAACACTGAAGCTTTCTTT. Translating it yields CSAPTQGGNTEAFF.

The V call is TRBV14, the J call TRBJ1-4; D perhaps matches TRBD1 (5 bases). The germline V gene encodes CDR1 SGHDN and CDR2 FVKESK. The CDR3 is 14 amino acids. V dropped 0 bases and J dropped 7 bases, with 9 bases sitting between them. CDR3 region: CASSQEGTREKLFF. CDR3 sequence (DNA): TGTGCCAGCAGCCAAGAAGGGACTCGTGAAAAACTGTTTTTT.

J is TRBJ2-3 and V is TRBV12-3 or TRBV12-4; D ambiguous. The CDR3 length is 15 residues. The V and J ends lost 2 bases and 0 bases respectively, with 9 bases between them. The CDR3 DNA reads TGTGCCAGCAGTTTACTGACTCGCAGCACAGATACGCAGTATTTT. It yields the protein CASSLLTRSTDTQYF.

V usage is TRBV20-1 and J usage is TRBJ2-5; TRBD2 matches at 11 bases. This CDR3 has 15 amino acids. Per the germline V gene, CDR1 is DFQATT and CDR2 is SNEGSKA (reference sequence). With 4 bases clipped from V and 2 bases from J, the junction kept 6 bases outside the gene matches. CDR3: CSATTTSGDQETQYF. CDR3 DNA: TGCAGTGCTACTACGACTAGCGGGGATCAAGAGACCCAGTACTTC.

The gene calls are TRBV15 and TRBJ1-5; D gene ambiguous. This CDR3 spans 17 amino acids. Trimming took 1 base from V and 0 from J, leaving 13 bases between them. Germline values: CDR1 LNHNV, CDR2 YYDKDF (reference sequence). CDR3 nucleotides: TGTGCCACCAGCAGAGTGGCCACGAGTTATAGCAATCAGCCCCAGCATTTT. It yields the protein CATSRVATSYSNQPQHF. The full variable domain, its missing parts supplied by reference TRBV15 and TRBJ1-5, is DAMVIQNPRYQVTQFGKPVTLSCSQTLNHNVMYWYQQKSSQAPKLLFHYYDKDFNNEADTPDNFQSRRPNTSFCFLDIRSPGLGDTAMYLCATSRVATSYSNQPQHFGDGTRLSIL.

This sequence joins TRBV27 and TRBJ1-6; D call uncertain. The CDR3 spans 14 residues. In germline, CDR1 is MNHEY, CDR2 SMNVEV (reference sequence). V lost 0 bases to trimming and J lost 9 bases, with 9 bases between them. The CDR3 is CASSLSTFGSPLHF. The CDR3 DNA reads TGTGCCAGCAGTTTATCTACGTTCGGTTCACCCCTCCACTTT.

This chain uses TRBV15 with TRBJ2-7; unclear D gene. Trimming pared 3 bases from V and 5 bases from J, leaving 11 bases between. In germline, CDR1 is LNHNV, CDR2 YYDKDF (reference sequence). The CDR3 consists of 13 residues. In DNA, the CDR3 is TGTGCCACCAGCAGGGAGTGGGATCACGAGCAGTACTTC. Encoded protein: CATSREWDHEQYF.

V gene TRBV20-1 combines with J gene TRBJ1-4, with 8 bases lining up with TRBD1. This CDR3 has 14 amino acids. Looked up from germline, CDR1 is DFQATT and CDR2 is SNEGSKA (reference sequence). The V segment lost 2 bases and the J segment 7 bases; nucleotides outside the gene matches: 6. The DNA of the CDR3 is TGCAGTGCTAGAACGACAGGGGTTGGTGAAAAACTGTTTTTT. Translating gives CSARTTGVGEKLFF.

The gene calls are TRBV30 and TRBJ2-3; either TRBD1 or TRBD2 may fit D (5 bases each). The CDR3 length is 14 residues. V was pared by 2 bases and J by 1 base, with 10 bases between. CDR1 GTSNPN and CDR2 SVGIG come from the germline V gene (reference sequence). CDR3: CAWSLGAGTDTQYF. The CDR3 DNA follows: TGTGCCTGGAGTCTCGGGGCGGGCACAGATACGCAGTATTTT.

This clonotype was observed a few times. The chain uses TRBV2 and TRBJ1-5; 11 bases map to TRBD1. Germline CDR1 reads SNHLY; CDR2 reads FYNNEI. After removal of 7 bases from V and 7 bases from J, the junction contained 3 bases not matched to a gene. The CDR3 sequence is 13 residues long. The CDR3 sequence: CASMGQGEQPQHF. The CDR3 region has the DNA TGTGCCAGCATGGGACAGGGGGAGCAGCCCCAGCATTTT.

In its sample, this clonotype was seen once. DNA for the CDR3: TGCGCCAGCAGCCCGAGGAGTGGGGAAAAACTGTTTTTT. This gives the protein CASSPRSGEKLFF. The chain joins TRBV5-1 to TRBJ1-4; D is undetermined. The V gene's germline CDR1 is SGHRS and CDR2 YFSETQ. The CDR3 has 13 amino acids. Between the trimmed V and J ends, which lost 4 bases and 8 bases, there was a span of 12 bases. The full variable domain, rest sourced from reference TRBV5-1 and TRBJ1-4, is KAGVTQTPRYLIKTRGQQVTLSCSPISGHRSVSWYQQTPGQGLQFLFEYFSETQRNKGNFPGRFSGRQFSNSRSEMNVSTLELGDSALYLCASSPRSGEKLFFGSGTQLSVL.

This clonotype was observed a few times. J is TRBJ1-3 and V is TRBV12-3 or TRBV12-4; 9 nucleotides agree with TRBD1. Unmatched junction bases numbered 7, after V lost 7 bases and J lost 0 bases. The CDR3 length is 16 residues. The CDR3 spells CASTRDRVSSGNTIYF. The CDR3 DNA reads as TGTGCCAGCACCCGGGACAGGGTGAGCTCTGGAAACACCATATATTTT.

The chain combines TRBV29-1 with TRBJ1-1, with D possibly being TRBD1 (5 bases). CDR3 length: 13 amino acids. Germline lookup yields CDR1 SQVTM and CDR2 ANQGSEA. V was trimmed by 4 bases and J by 3 bases, leaving 12 bases between them. The CDR3 protein is CSVGGDQYTEAFF. The CDR3 DNA follows: TGCAGCGTTGGGGGGGATCAGTACACTGAAGCTTTCTTT.

The genes are TRBV6-2 or TRBV6-3 and TRBJ1-1; D is perhaps TRBD1 (5 bases). The CDR3 length is 13 residues. Per the germline V gene, CDR1 is MNHEY and CDR2 is SVGEGT. Trimming cost V 8 bases and J 6 bases, with 16 bases left between them. CDR3 amino acids: CASARDGGSEAFF. DNA of the CDR3: TGTGCCAGCGCTCGGGACGGCGGCTCTGAAGCTTTCTTT.